Following are 3 T cell receptor beta chains from one sample sequenced in a study of T cell repertoires and HLA-DP antigens. The data were produced by immunoSEQ multiplex PCR, yet TCRdb's version contains in-frame clones alone and is incomplete. Of tens of thousands of clones listed, roughly 75% are singletons. Their recognized antigens are unknown. The sequenced sample was CD4+ T cells from PBMCs. These receptor sequences come from a man between 60 and 75 years old in good health and CMV-seronegative.

The chain couples TRBV9 to TRBJ2-3; D perhaps matches TRBD2 (5 bases). The germline gives CDR1 SGDLS, CDR2 YYNGEE. The CDR3 is made up of 15 amino acids. The ends were cut back, 4 bases at V and 0 bases at J, with 12 bases in the middle. The CDR3 protein is CASSPPGFSTDTQYF. The CDR3 DNA sequence: TGTGCCAGCAGCCCCCCGGGGTTTAGCACAGATACGCAGTATTTT.

The CDR3: CASSQAGGEWNEQFF. The CDR3 coding sequence is TGCGCCAGCAGTCAAGCGGGGGGGGAGTGGAATGAGCAGTTCTTC. V is TRBV10-2 and J is TRBJ2-1; 10 bases fit TRBD2. J was trimmed by 7 bases and V by 5 bases; bases with no gene match: 8. The length of the CDR3 is 15 residues. Germline loops: CDR1 WSHSY, CDR2 SAAADI.

The rearrangement links TRBV10-3 to TRBJ2-5, with 7 bases matching TRBD1. V gave up 4 bases and J gave up 1 base; unmatched junction bases: 3. Germline values: CDR1 ENHRY, CDR2 SYGVKD. The CDR3 runs 14 residues. The CDR3 DNA follows: TGTGCCATCAGTGGATACAGGGGCCAAGAGACCCAGTACTTC. Protein product: CAISGYRGQETQYF.